This entry lists 19 T cell receptor beta chains sequenced from one sample in a study of blood T cell repertoires in COVID-19. Only in-frame clones appear in the TCRdb table, and some are missing; sequencing was by immunoSEQ multiplex PCR. The sample holds approximately 68,000 clones, about 80% seen once. The sequenced sample was peripheral blood. The receptors stem from a woman aged 60-70 years with acute or convalescent COVID-19.

The chain couples TRBV29-1 to TRBJ2-1, with 12 bases matching TRBD2. V was clipped by 7 bases and J by 16 bases; unmatched bases: 11. Germline V gene sequence: CDR1 SQVTM, CDR2 ANQGSEA. This CDR3 is built from 12 residues. The CDR3 spells CSGTIGLAGQFF. Written as DNA, the CDR3 is TGCAGCGGAACCATCGGACTAGCGGGGCAATTCTTC.

This chain links TRBV5-1 with TRBJ2-1; 9 positions agree with TRBD2. The junction had 5 bases not matched to a gene; V was cut back by 7 bases and J by 3 bases. Germline CDR1 reads SGHRS; CDR2 reads YFSETQ. The CDR3 has 14 residues. The CDR3 loop reads CASASGGNYNEQFF. The DNA for the CDR3 is TGCGCCAGCGCGAGCGGGGGGAACTACAATGAGCAGTTCTTC. Supplemented by reference TRBV5-1 and TRBJ2-1, the full variable domain reads KAGVTQTPRYLIKTRGQQVTLSCSPISGHRSVSWYQQTPGQGLQFLFEYFSETQRNKGNFPGRFSGRQFSNSRSEMNVSTLELGDSALYLCASASGGNYNEQFFGPGTRLTVL.

The chain links TRBV27 to TRBJ2-1, with D possibly matching TRBD1 (6 bases). The ends were cut back, 3 bases at V and 12 bases at J, with 21 bases in the middle. The CDR3 covers 15 residues. From germline, CDR1 is MNHEY and CDR2 SMNVEV (reference sequence). This CDR3 reads CASSLGAGDADGQFF. CDR3 nucleotide sequence: TGTGCCAGCAGTTTGGGGGCAGGGGATGCCGACGGGCAGTTCTTC.

The rearrangement uses TRBV9 and TRBJ1-2; TRBD1 aligns across 9 bases. Germline lookup yields CDR1 SGDLS and CDR2 YYNGEE. This CDR3 is built from 13 residues. Trimming removed 4 bases from V and 5 bases from J; junction bases left unmatched: 3. This chain's CDR3 is CASSTGGSYGYTF. The CDR3 nucleotides are TGTGCCAGCAGCACAGGGGGCTCTTATGGCTACACCTTC.

The table lists this clone with a few counts. The CDR3 nucleotides read TGTGCCGCCCAAACAGGGTCTGGAAACACCATATATTTT. It is translated as CAAQTGSGNTIYF. The rearrangement links TRBV6-5 to TRBJ1-3; tentatively, D is TRBD1 (6 bases). Trimming pared 11 bases from V and 1 base from J, leaving 12 bases between. This CDR3 spans 13 amino acids. In germline, CDR1 is MNHEY, CDR2 SVGAGI.

The V and J genes are TRBV27 and TRBJ1-5; D call uncertain. The V and J ends lost 1 base and 0 bases respectively, with 7 bases between them. The V gene's germline CDR1 is MNHEY and CDR2 SMNVEV (reference sequence). The CDR3 totals 15 residues. As DNA, the CDR3 is TGTGCCAGCAGTTTATTATCAGGTAGCAATCAGCCCCAGCATTTT. This translates into CASSLLSGSNQPQHF.

The rearrangement links TRBV20-1 to TRBJ1-2; 8 bases agree with TRBD1. Trimming cost V 3 bases and J 7 bases; bases outside gene matches: 10. The CDR3 has 14 amino acids. Germline loops: CDR1 DFQATT, CDR2 SNEGSKA (reference sequence). CDR3 nucleotide sequence: TGCAGTGCTAGTTCTGACAGGGGTGTGGGTGGCTACACCTTC. It is translated as CSASSDRGVGGYTF.

V gene TRBV14 combines with J gene TRBJ1-6, with D unresolved. The germline V gene encodes CDR1 SGHDN and CDR2 FVKESK. Trimming removed 4 bases from V and 9 bases from J, with 10 bases in between. CDR3 size: 13 residues. The CDR3 loop is CASSPGRRSPLHF. DNA of the CDR3: TGTGCCAGCAGCCCGGGTCGGCGTTCACCCCTCCACTTT.

This clone came up once. The chain carries TRBV2 and TRBJ2-3; 9 bases map to TRBD2. Germline CDR1 reads SNHLY; CDR2 reads FYNNEI. Trimming took 3 bases from V and 6 from J; bases not matched to a gene: 10. The CDR3 is 16 residues long. The CDR3 DNA reads as TGTGCCAGCAGTGATTCGCGGGGGGGCAGGCCCGATACGCAGTATTTT. Translating it yields CASSDSRGGRPDTQYF.

The table lists this clone with a count of one. The chain carries TRBV11-1 and TRBJ1-2; TRBD1 might be the D (6 bases). The V end lost 3 bases, the J end lost 8 bases, and 10 bases lay between the germline ends. Per germline, CDR1 SGHAT and CDR2 FQDESV (reference sequence). The CDR3 is 12 residues long. CDR3 residues: CASSFPGGGYTF. The CDR3 DNA is TGTGCCAGCAGCTTCCCTGGGGGCGGCTACACCTTC.

V is TRBV2 and J is TRBJ1-2; weak D call: TRBD1 (6 bases). Germline CDR1 reads SNHLY; CDR2 reads FYNNEI. The V and J ends lost 3 bases and 6 bases respectively, with 14 bases between them. The CDR3 sequence is 14 residues long. The CDR3 loop reads CASSEGPTGDGYTF. The CDR3 region has the DNA TGTGCCAGCAGTGAGGGACCGACAGGAGATGGCTACACCTTC.

The rearrangement uses TRBV12-3 or TRBV12-4 and TRBJ1-2; a weak D match, TRBD1 (5 bases). The CDR3 is 13 residues long. Deletions cut 6 bases from V and 5 bases from J, with 13 bases between. CDR3 residues: CASSPSRVYGYTF. The CDR3 DNA reads as TGTGCCAGCAGCCCATCCAGGGTGTATGGCTACACCTTC.

This sequence joins TRBV18 and TRBJ2-7; the match to TRBD2 covers 8 bases. The CDR3 has 14 residues. The germline V gene encodes CDR1 KGHSH and CDR2 LQKENI. The ends lost 3 bases at V and 2 bases at J; junction bases unmatched: 3. The CDR3 reads CASSPAGGPYEQYF. In nucleotides, the CDR3 is TGTGCCAGCTCACCGGCGGGGGGCCCCTACGAGCAGTACTTC.

The chain recombines TRBV2 with TRBJ2-7, with 7 bases aligning to TRBD1. The trim removed 6 bases at V and 6 bases at J, leaving 17 bases unmatched. The CDR3 extends over 16 amino acids. Germline V gene data show CDR1 as SNHLY and CDR2 as FYNNEI. The CDR3 sequence: CASRNIPGQLLLEQYF. The CDR3 coding sequence is TGTGCCAGCAGGAATATACCGGGACAGCTACTCCTCGAGCAGTACTTC.

The chain has TRBV20-1 and TRBJ2-1; TRBD1 matches 9 bases. This CDR3 is 16 amino acids long. Germline values: CDR1 DFQATT, CDR2 SNEGSKA (reference sequence). The junction had 14 bases not matched to a gene; V was cut back by 3 bases and J by 8 bases. The CDR3 loop reads CSASRTGAPRGDEQFF. The CDR3 DNA sequence: TGCAGTGCTAGTAGGACAGGGGCCCCCCGGGGGGATGAGCAGTTCTTC.

The CDR3 protein is CSASPRGLRGHNTGELFF. Written as DNA, the CDR3 is TGCAGTGCTAGTCCCCGGGGGCTGAGGGGGCATAACACCGGGGAGCTGTTTTTT. The J gene is TRBJ2-2, the V gene TRBV20-1, with D possibly being TRBD1 (7 bases). The CDR3 loop spans 18 amino acids. The ends were cut back, 3 bases at V and 2 bases at J, with 22 bases in the middle. Germline V gene sequence: CDR1 DFQATT, CDR2 SNEGSKA (reference sequence).

This clone has just one count. This chain connects TRBV10-3 to TRBJ1-1, with 9 bases identical to TRBD1. CDR1 and CDR2 from the germline V gene are ENHRY and SYGVKD. V trimming: 2 bases; J trimming: 1 base; junction bases outside the gene matches: 5. The CDR3 sequence is 16 residues long. This chain's CDR3 is CAISERTGARNTEAFF. CDR3 coding DNA: TGTGCCATCAGTGAGCGGACAGGGGCACGGAACACTGAAGCTTTCTTT.

The J gene is TRBJ1-2, the V gene TRBV5-1; 7 positions agree with TRBD1. The CDR3 has 14 residues. The germline V gene encodes CDR1 SGHRS and CDR2 YFSETQ. The junction had 6 bases not matched to a gene; V was cut back by 3 bases and J by 4 bases. The chain's CDR3 is CASSWDSPIYGYTF. CDR3 coding DNA: TGCGCCAGCAGCTGGGACAGTCCAATCTATGGCTACACCTTC.

The chain recombines TRBV19 with TRBJ2-2, with 8 bases fitting TRBD1. The germline CDR1 and CDR2 sequences are LNHDA and SQIVND (reference sequence). The CDR3 has 15 residues. The junction had 5 bases not matched to a gene; V was cut back by 8 bases and J by 0 bases. The CDR3 DNA reads TGTGCCAGTGCCTCGGACAGGGCGAACACCGGGGAGCTGTTTTTT. Its translation: CASASDRANTGELFF.